The 17 T cell receptor beta chains below were found in one sample sequenced in a study of cytomegalovirus exposure and HLA in healthy donors (TCRdb year 2017). The receptor library was made with the immunoSEQ multiplex PCR assay. A mixture of 60 forward primers for TCR Vbeta segments and 13 reverse primers for TCR Jbeta segments was used in the multiplex PCR. TCRdb holds this immuneACCESS table with in-frame rearrangements only. Some clones are missing; in checked studies, unresolved V genes explain under half, and the rest has no known cause. The sample table holds fewer than 85,000 clones, of which 78% were seen once. The ten most abundant clones make up almost 6% of the sample. The sample was PBMCs. The receptors come from a man younger than 30 in good health and CMV-seropositive.

This clone was detected only a few times. The V call is TRBV5-1, the J call TRBJ2-5; D uncertain. Germline CDR1 reads SGHRS; CDR2 reads YFSETQ. The CDR3 covers 15 residues. V was trimmed by 4 bases and J by 2 bases, leaving 15 bases between them. CDR3 DNA: TGCGCCAGCAGCCCACGGCCGGGTGGTCAAGAGACCCAGTACTTC. As protein: CASSPRPGGQETQYF. The entire variable domain, with the rest obtained from reference TRBV5-1 and TRBJ2-5, is as follows: KAGVTQTPRYLIKTRGQQVTLSCSPISGHRSVSWYQQTPGQGLQFLFEYFSETQRNKGNFPGRFSGRQFSNSRSEMNVSTLELGDSALYLCASSPRPGGQETQYFGPGTRLLVL.

The chain employs TRBV5-1 and TRBJ2-7; D perhaps matches TRBD2 (6 bases). V was shortened by 3 bases and J by 1 base, with 11 bases between the two germline ends. The CDR3 is 14 amino acids. CDR1 SGHRS and CDR2 YFSETQ come from the germline V gene. The CDR3 loop reads CASSSGTPSYEQYF. The CDR3 DNA is TGCGCCAGCAGCTCCGGGACTCCATCCTACGAGCAGTACTTC.

This chain connects TRBV5-1 to TRBJ1-1; D is ambiguous. From germline, CDR1 is SGHRS and CDR2 YFSETQ. V shed 0 bases and J shed 8 bases, with 14 bases lying between them. This CDR3 contains 14 residues. The CDR3 DNA reads as TGCGCCAGCAGCTTGGAATGGGCCAGCAAAGAAGCTTTCTTT. Translation: CASSLEWASKEAFF.

This clone was detected only a few times. The chain employs TRBV6-1 and TRBJ1-1; D unresolved. Germline CDR1 MNHNS, CDR2 SASEGT. V was cut by 2 bases and J by 1 base, with 5 bases left in between. CDR3 length: 13 residues. CDR3 nucleotide sequence: TGTGCCAGCAGTGAAATAGCGAACACTGAAGCTTTCTTT. This gives the protein CASSEIANTEAFF.

V gene TRBV2 combines with J gene TRBJ2-7, with D unresolved. The CDR3 is made up of 15 amino acids. Trimming removed 1 base at V and 6 bases at J, with 16 bases between. In germline, CDR1 is SNHLY, CDR2 FYNNEI. CDR3 sequence reads: CASSEVYNYRGEQYF. As DNA, the CDR3 is TGTGCCAGCAGTGAAGTATACAACTACCGCGGCGAGCAGTACTTC.

This clone came up once. This sequence joins TRBV19 and TRBJ2-2, with D maybe TRBD1 (6 bases). Germline V gives CDR1 LNHDA, CDR2 SQIVND (reference sequence). The V and J ends lost 3 bases and 4 bases respectively, with 6 bases between them. This CDR3 region has 13 residues. CDR3 coding DNA: TGTGCCAGTAGTATCAGGGGCACCGGGGAGCTGTTTTTT. It is translated as CASSIRGTGELFF.

This chain joins TRBV7-9 and TRBJ1-1, with TRBD1 matching 8 bases. Per germline, CDR1 SEHNR and CDR2 FQNEAQ (reference sequence). There are 15 residues in the CDR3. V lost 3 bases to trimming and J lost 7 bases; unmatched junction nucleotides: 10. The CDR3 DNA is TGTGCCAGCAGCTTGTCTCAGGGGGCAACGGGTGAAGCTTTCTTT. Amino acid sequence: CASSLSQGATGEAFF.

The chain recombines TRBV2 with TRBJ1-3, with D uncertain. The CDR3 is made up of 14 amino acids. Trimming pared 5 bases from V and 0 bases from J, leaving 8 bases between. CDR1 is SNHLY, CDR2 FYNNEI, per germline. CDR3: CASSITPSGNTIYF. Written as DNA, the CDR3 is TGTGCCAGCAGTATAACACCCTCTGGAAACACCATATATTTT.

This clone occurred once. The CDR3 here is CASSVAGEAWNEQFF. CDR3 sequence (DNA): TGTGCCAGCAGCGTAGCTGGGGAGGCGTGGAATGAGCAGTTCTTC. J is TRBJ2-1 and V is TRBV9, with a weak D call TRBD2 (6 bases). The CDR3 sequence is 15 residues long. The V gene lost 0 bases and the J gene lost 7 bases, with 14 bases spanning the gap. Per germline, CDR1 SGDLS and CDR2 YYNGEE.

V usage is TRBV30 and J usage is TRBJ1-3, with D tentatively TRBD1 (6 bases). From germline, CDR1 is GTSNPN and CDR2 SVGIG (reference sequence). The CDR3 loop spans 17 amino acids. V was shortened by 2 bases and J by 7 bases, with 24 bases between the two germline ends. The CDR3 sequence: CAWSPRQDASLRNTIYF. In nucleotides, the CDR3 is TGTGCCTGGAGTCCAAGACAGGACGCTTCTCTGAGGAACACCATATATTTT.

The J gene is TRBJ2-1, the V gene TRBV20-1, with 10 bases identical to TRBD2. Per germline, CDR1 DFQATT and CDR2 SNEGSKA (reference sequence). The CDR3 is 11 residues long. V was clipped by 1 base and J by 15 bases; unmatched bases: 3. As DNA, the CDR3 is TGCAGTGCTAGAGTACTAGCGGGACTGTTCTTC. Translating gives CSARVLAGLFF.

The CDR3 sequence is CASSRREGNTEAFF. The DNA of the CDR3 is TGCGCCAGCAGCCGCAGAGAGGGGAACACTGAAGCTTTCTTT. J is TRBJ1-1 and V is TRBV4-1; no clear D. This CDR3 contains 14 residues. V was pared by 4 bases and J by 1 base, with 10 bases between. Germline CDR1 is MGHRA and CDR2 is YSYEKL.

The chain couples TRBV7-9 to TRBJ2-7; 7 positions match TRBD2. The CDR3 is 12 amino acids. Germline lookup yields CDR1 SEHNR and CDR2 FQNEAQ (reference sequence). Trimming took 5 bases from V and 5 from J; bases not matched to a gene: 3. For the CDR3, the DNA is TGTGCCAGCAGCCAACTAGCGAACGAGCAGTACTTC. It encodes CASSQLANEQYF.

A few counts support this clone. The genes are TRBV7-8 and TRBJ2-7; D is uncertain. Per the germline V gene, CDR1 is SGHVS and CDR2 is FQNEAQ. Trimming took off 1 base at V and 2 bases at J, with 9 bases between the two ends. This CDR3 is built from 14 residues. CDR3 loop: CASSLGGRTYEQYF. The CDR3 DNA is TGTGCCAGCAGCTTAGGAGGTCGGACCTACGAGCAGTACTTC.

V and J are TRBV10-3 and TRBJ2-3; TRBD1 aligns across 8 bases. The CDR3 covers 14 residues. J was trimmed by 7 bases and V by 8 bases; bases with no gene match: 11. Looked up from germline, CDR1 is ENHRY and CDR2 is SYGVKD. In DNA, the CDR3 is TGTGCCATCGCAGACAGGGGTCAAGCACATACGCAGTATTTT. This sequence encodes CAIADRGQAHTQYF.

This chain links TRBV6-5 with TRBJ2-7; 14 bases match TRBD2. The CDR3 totals 16 residues. V lost 1 base, J lost 7 bases, and 6 bases stayed unmatched. CDR1 is MNHEY, CDR2 SVGAGI, per germline. CDR3 coding DNA: TGTGCCAGCAGTTACTACGGACTAGCGGGAGGTCAAGAGCAGTACTTC. It yields the protein CASSYYGLAGGQEQYF.

The chain couples TRBV4-1 to TRBJ1-1; no firm D call. Germline values: CDR1 MGHRA, CDR2 YSYEKL. Trimming cost V 0 bases and J 5 bases, with 13 bases left between them. CDR3 length: 15 residues. CDR3 sequence: CASSQDETRGTEAFF. In DNA form, the CDR3 reads TGCGCCAGCAGCCAAGATGAAACTCGGGGTACTGAAGCTTTCTTT.